Below, one TCR beta chain is given with its context. UMI-labeled TRB cDNA libraries were prepared by 5' RACE. TCRdb reprocessed the 5' RACE reads and stores each CDR3 protein as one record, lacking DNA. The sample has about 120,000 distinct CDR3 sequences. These data are taken from a study of CXCR3-negative and CXCR3-positive naive CD8 T cells. Germline CDR1 LNHDA, CDR2 SQIVND (reference sequence). The length of the CDR3 is 14 residues. Material for sequencing was naive CXCR3- CD8+ T cells from blood. Regarding subset: CD45RO-CCR7+CD27+CD95- naive CD8+ T cells lacking CXCR3 (TNR3-). This TCR derives from a human donor in good health. Some clones in this sample may be carry-over from other donors' samples. The chain combines TRBV19 with TRBJ2-7; the TCRdb D gene call, TRBD2, has no DNA to confirm it. CDR3 protein: CASKPSGSTYEQYF. The whole variable domain, filled in from reference TRBV19 and TRBJ2-7, reads DGGITQSPKYLFRKEGQNVTLSCEQNLNHDAMYWYRQDPGQGLRLIYYSQIVNDFQKGDIAEGYSVSREKKESFPLTVTSAQKNPTAFYLCASKPSGSTYEQYFGPGTRLTVT.